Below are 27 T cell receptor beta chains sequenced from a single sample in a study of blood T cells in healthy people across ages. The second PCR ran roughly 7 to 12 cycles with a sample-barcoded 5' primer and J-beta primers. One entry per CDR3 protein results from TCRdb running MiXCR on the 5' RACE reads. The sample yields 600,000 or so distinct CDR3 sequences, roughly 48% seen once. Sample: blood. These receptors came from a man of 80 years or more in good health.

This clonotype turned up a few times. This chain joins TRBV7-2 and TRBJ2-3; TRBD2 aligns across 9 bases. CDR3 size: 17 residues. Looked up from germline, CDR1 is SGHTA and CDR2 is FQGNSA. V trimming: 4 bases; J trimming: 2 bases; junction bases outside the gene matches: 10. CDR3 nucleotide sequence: TGTGCCAGCAGCTCCCGCGAGACTAGCGGCTACACAGATACGCAGTATTTT. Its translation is CASSSRETSGYTDTQYF.

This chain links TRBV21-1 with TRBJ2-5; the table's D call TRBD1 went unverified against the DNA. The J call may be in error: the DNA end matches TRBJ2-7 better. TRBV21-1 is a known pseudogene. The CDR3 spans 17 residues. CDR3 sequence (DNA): TGTGCCAGCCCGGCAACCAGGGCGCGACCTCTGCCCTGCGAGCAGTACTTC. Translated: CASPATRARPLPCEQYF.

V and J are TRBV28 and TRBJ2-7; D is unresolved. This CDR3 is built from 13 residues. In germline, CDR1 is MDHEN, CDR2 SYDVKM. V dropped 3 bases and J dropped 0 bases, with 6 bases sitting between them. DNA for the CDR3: TGTGCCAGCAGTTTCCCGGACTCCTACGAGCAGTACTTC. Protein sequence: CASSFPDSYEQYF.

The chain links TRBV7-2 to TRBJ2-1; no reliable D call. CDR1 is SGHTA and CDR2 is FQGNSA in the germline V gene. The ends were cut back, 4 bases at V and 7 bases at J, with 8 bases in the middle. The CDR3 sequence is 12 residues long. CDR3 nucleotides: TGTGCCAGCAGCTGGATATGGAATGAGCAGTTCTTC. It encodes CASSWIWNEQFF.

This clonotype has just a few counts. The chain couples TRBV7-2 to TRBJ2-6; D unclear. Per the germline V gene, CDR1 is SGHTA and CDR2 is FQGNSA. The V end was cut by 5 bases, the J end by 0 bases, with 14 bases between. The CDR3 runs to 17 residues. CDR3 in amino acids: CASSPPPRISGANVLTF. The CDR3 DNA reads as TGTGCCAGCAGCCCGCCCCCGCGGATCTCTGGGGCCAACGTCCTGACTTTC.

The CDR3 DNA is TGTGCCAGCAGTCCCCGGACAGGTGCCTCCTACGAGCAGTACTTC. Protein product: CASSPRTGASYEQYF. The rearrangement joins TRBV5-6 to TRBJ2-7; TRBD1 agrees at 7 bases. The CDR3 consists of 15 residues. J lost 0 bases, V lost 5 bases, and 8 bases had no gene match. Germline V gene sequence: CDR1 SGHDT, CDR2 YYEEEE. Filled out from reference TRBV5-6 and TRBJ2-7, the complete variable domain reads DAGVTQSPTHLIKTRGQQVTLRCSPKSGHDTVSWYQQALGQGPQFIFQYYEEEERQRGNFPDRFSGHQFPNYSSELNVNALLLGDSALYLCASSPRTGASYEQYFGPGTRLTVT.

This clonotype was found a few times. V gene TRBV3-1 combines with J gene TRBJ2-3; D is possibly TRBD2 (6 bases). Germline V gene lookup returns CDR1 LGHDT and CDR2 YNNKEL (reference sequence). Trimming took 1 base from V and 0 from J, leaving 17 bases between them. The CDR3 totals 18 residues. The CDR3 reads CASSQATASASSTDTQYF. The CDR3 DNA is TGTGCCAGCAGCCAAGCAACGGCTAGCGCCTCTAGCACAGATACGCAGTATTTT.

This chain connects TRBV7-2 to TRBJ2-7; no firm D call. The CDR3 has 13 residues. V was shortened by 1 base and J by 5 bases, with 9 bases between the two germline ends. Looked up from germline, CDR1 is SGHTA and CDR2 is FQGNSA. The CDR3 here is CASSLVGSDEQYF. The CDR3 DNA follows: TGTGCCAGCAGCTTAGTAGGGTCGGACGAGCAGTACTTC.

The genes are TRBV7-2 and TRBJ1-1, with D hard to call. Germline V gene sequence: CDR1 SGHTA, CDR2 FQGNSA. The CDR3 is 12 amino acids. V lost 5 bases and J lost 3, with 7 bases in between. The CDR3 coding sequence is TGTGCCAGCAGCCTTAGTTACACTGAAGCTTTCTTT. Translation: CASSLSYTEAFF.

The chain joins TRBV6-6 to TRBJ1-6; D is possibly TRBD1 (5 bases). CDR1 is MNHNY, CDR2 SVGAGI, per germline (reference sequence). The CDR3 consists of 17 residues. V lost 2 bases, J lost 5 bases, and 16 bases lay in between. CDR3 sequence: CASSYTRTGVHNSPLHF. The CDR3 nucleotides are TGTGCCAGCAGTTACACTCGGACGGGGGTCCATAATTCACCCCTCCACTTT.

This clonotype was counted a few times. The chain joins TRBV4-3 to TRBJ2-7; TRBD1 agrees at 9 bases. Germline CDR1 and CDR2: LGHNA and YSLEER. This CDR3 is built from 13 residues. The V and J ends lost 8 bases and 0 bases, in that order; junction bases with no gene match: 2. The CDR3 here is CASGDRASYEQYF. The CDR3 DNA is TGCGCCAGCGGGGACAGGGCCTCCTACGAGCAGTACTTC.

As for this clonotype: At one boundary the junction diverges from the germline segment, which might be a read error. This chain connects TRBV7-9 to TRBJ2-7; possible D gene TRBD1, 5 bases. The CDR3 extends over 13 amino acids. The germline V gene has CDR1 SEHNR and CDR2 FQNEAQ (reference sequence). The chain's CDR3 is CASSLVTASEQYF. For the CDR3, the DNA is TGTGCCAGCAGTTTAGTGACAGCCTCCGAGCAGTACTTC.

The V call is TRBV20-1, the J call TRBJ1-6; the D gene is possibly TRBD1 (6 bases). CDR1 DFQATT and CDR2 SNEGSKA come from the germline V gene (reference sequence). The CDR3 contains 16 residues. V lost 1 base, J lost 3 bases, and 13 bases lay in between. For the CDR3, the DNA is TGCAGTGCTAGAGTGGACAGCCAAATCTATAATTCACCCCTCCACTTT. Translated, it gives CSARVDSQIYNSPLHF.

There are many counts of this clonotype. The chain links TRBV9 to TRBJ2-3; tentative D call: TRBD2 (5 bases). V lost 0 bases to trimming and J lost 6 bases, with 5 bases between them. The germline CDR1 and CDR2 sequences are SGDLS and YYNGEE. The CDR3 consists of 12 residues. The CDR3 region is CASSVGGDTQYF. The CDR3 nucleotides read TGTGCCAGCAGCGTAGGCGGGGATACGCAGTATTTT. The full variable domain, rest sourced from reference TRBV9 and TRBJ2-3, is DSGVTQTPKHLITATGQRVTLRCSPRSGDLSVYWYQQSLDQGLQFLIQYYNGEERAKGNILERFSAQQFPDLHSELNLSSLELGDSALYFCASSVGGDTQYFGPGTRLTVL.

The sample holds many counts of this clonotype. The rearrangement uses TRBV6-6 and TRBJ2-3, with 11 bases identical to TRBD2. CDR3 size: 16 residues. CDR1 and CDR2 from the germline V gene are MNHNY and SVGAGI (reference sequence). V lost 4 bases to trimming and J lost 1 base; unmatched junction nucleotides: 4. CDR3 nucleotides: TGTGCCAGCAGTTCCCCGACTAGCGGGGGCACAGATACGCAGTATTTT. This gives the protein CASSSPTSGGTDTQYF.

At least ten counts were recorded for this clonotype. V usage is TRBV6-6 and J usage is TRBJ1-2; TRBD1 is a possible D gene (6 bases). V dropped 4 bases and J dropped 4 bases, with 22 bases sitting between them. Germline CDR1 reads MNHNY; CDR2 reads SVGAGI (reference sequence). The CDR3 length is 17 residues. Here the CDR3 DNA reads TGTGCCAGCAGTTCGCGCGGCCAGGGGATGGAGCGCTATGGCTACACCTTC. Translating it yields CASSSRGQGMERYGYTF.

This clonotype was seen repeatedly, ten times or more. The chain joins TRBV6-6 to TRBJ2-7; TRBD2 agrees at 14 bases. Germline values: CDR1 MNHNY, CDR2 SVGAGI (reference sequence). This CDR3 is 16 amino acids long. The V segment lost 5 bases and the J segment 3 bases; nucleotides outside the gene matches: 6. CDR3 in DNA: TGTGCCAGCAGTCCCTTCGGGACTAGCGGGAGCTACGAGCAGTACTTC. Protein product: CASSPFGTSGSYEQYF.

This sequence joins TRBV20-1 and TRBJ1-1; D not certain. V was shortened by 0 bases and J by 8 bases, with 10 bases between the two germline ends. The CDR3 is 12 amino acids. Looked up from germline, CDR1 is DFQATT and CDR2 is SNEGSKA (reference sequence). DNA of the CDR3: TGCAGTGCTAGAGAACCCGAACGGGAAGCTTTCTTT. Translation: CSAREPEREAFF.

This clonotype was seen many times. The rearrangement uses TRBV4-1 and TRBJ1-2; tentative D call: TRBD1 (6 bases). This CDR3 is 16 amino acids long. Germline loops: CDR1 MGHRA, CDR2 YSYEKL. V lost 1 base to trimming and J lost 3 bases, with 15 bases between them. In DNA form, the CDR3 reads TGCGCCAGCAGCCAAGGGGACATTCGCGGGGACTATGGCTACACCTTC. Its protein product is CASSQGDIRGDYGYTF.

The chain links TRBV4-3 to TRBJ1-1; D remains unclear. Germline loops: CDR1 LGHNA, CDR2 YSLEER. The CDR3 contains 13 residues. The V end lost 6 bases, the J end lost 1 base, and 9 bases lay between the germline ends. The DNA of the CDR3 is TGCGCCAGCAGAACCTCAGAGAACACTGAAGCTTTCTTT. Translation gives CASRTSENTEAFF.

CDR3 DNA: TGTGCCAGCAGCACCGGGACAGGGATCACAGATACGCAGTATTTT. It encodes CASSTGTGITDTQYF. The chain joins TRBV28 to TRBJ2-3, with 9 nucleotides matching TRBD1. Germline loops: CDR1 MDHEN, CDR2 SYDVKM. The V gene end was trimmed by 6 bases and the J gene end by 2 bases; junction bases not matched to a gene: 6. The CDR3 is made up of 15 amino acids.

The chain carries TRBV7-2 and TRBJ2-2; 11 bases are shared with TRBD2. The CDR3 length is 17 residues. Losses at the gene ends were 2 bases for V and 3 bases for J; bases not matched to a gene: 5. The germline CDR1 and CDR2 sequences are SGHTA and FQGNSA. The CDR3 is CASSLMLLAGDTGELFF. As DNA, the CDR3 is TGTGCCAGCAGCTTAATGCTACTAGCGGGAGACACCGGGGAGCTGTTTTTT. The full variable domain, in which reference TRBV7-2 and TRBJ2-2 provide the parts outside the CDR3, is GAGVSQSPSNKVTEKGKDVELRCDPISGHTALYWYRQSLGQGLEFLIYFQGNSAPDKSGLPSDRFSAERTGGSVSTLTIQRTQQEDSAVYLCASSLMLLAGDTGELFFGEGSRLTVL.

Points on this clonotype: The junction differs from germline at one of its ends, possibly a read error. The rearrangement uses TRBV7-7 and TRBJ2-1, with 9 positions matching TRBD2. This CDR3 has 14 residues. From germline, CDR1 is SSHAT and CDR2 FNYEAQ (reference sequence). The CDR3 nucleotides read TGTGCTAGCAACCGTAGCGGGGGTAACAATGAGCAGTTCTTC. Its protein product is CASNRSGGNNEQFF.

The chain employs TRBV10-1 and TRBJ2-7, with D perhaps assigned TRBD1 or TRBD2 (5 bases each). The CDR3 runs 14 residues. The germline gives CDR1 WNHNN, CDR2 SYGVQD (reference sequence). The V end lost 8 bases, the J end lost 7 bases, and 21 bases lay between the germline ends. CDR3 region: CASGSGATVGEQYF. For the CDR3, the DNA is TGCGCCAGCGGCTCCGGGGCCACCGTCGGAGAGCAGTACTTC.

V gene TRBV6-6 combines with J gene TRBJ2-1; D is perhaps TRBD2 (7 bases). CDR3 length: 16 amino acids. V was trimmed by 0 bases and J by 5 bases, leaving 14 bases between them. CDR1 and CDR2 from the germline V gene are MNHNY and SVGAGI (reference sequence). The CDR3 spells CASSYSWGGANNEQFF. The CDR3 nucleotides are TGTGCCAGCAGTTACTCCTGGGGGGGCGCGAACAATGAGCAGTTCTTC.

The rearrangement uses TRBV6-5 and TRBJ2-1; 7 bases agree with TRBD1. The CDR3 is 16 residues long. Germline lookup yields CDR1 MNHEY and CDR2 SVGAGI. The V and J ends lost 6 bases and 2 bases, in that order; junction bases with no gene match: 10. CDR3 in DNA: TGTGCCAGCAGCCGGGGACAGAAAAATACCTACAATGAGCAGTTCTTC. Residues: CASSRGQKNTYNEQFF.

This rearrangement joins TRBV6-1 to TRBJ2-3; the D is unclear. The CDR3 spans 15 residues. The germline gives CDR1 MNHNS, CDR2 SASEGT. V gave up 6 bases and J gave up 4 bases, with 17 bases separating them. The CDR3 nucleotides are TGTGCCAGCAGCGCAAGCCACGGATTATCAGATACGCAGTATTTT. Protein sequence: CASSASHGLSDTQYF.